These T cell receptor beta chains were read from a single sample in a study of cytomegalovirus exposure and HLA in healthy donors. The table came from immunoSEQ multiplex PCR; TCRdb's copy has only in-frame clones and leaves some out. This repertoire shows approximately 170,000 clones, 75% to 85% found once; its top ten account for about 2.5%. Sequenced sample: PBMCs. The origin of the receptors is a woman between 45 and 65 years old in good health and CMV-seronegative. The conserved cysteine and the conserved F or W are not part of the CDR3 here. D genes are given only for firm matches.

V	D	CDR3
TRBV10-3	TRBD2	AISERTSGRYEQY
TRBV4-3	.	ASSQEPGLGLTDTQY
TRBV30	.	AWSVRGGTEAF
TRBV5-1	TRBD1	ASRGQGPTNEQF
TRBV5-4	.	ASSLDRENTEAF
TRBV7-2	.	ASRASGSSYEQY
TRBV10-3	.	AISEHRDTDYGYT
TRBV7-2	.	ASSALIYPRLY
TRBV5-1	TRBD1	ASSLATGVKHTEAF
TRBV11-3	TRBD2	ASSGASGRADEQF
TRBV19	.	ASSMQGRVEKLF
TRBV10-3	TRBD2	AISPTSGSSYEQY
TRBV19	.	ASSSRGGELF
TRBV19	TRBD1	ASSGGQGRNSPLH
TRBV11-2	TRBD2	ASSWRTSGDSTDTQY
TRBV9	TRBD1	ASSIRQGTNEKLF
TRBV6-6	TRBD1	ASSPTGGEDGYT
TRBV11-2	.	ASSLDMRHMNTEAF
TRBV7-9	.	ASSFPIENTIY
TRBV28	.	ASSGRYGYT
TRBV2	TRBD2	ASPQPSGRASGNEQF
TRBV5-1	TRBD1	ASSMTGRADTEAF
TRBV30	.	AWSTSLSTGELF
TRBV7-9	TRBD1	ASSSGTGGVGANVLT
TRBV9	.	ASSVGRGANGNTIY
TRBV7-9	TRBD1	SSNQMDRMNTEAF
TRBV19	TRBD1	ASSRTGYGYT